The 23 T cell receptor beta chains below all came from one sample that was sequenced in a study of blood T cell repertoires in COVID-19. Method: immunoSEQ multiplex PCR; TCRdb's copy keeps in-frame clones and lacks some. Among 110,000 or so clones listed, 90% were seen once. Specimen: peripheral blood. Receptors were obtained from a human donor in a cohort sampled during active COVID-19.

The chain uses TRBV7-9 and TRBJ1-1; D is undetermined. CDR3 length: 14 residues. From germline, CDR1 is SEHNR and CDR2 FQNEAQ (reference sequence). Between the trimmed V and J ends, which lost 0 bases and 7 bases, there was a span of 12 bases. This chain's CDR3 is CASSLALSPDEAFF. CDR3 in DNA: TGTGCCAGCAGCTTAGCGCTTAGTCCCGATGAAGCTTTCTTT. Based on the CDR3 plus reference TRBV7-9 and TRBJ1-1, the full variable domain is DTGVSQNPRHKITKRGQNVTFRCDPISEHNRLYWYRQTLGQGPEFLTYFQNEAQLEKSRLLSDRFSAERPKGSFSTLEIQRTEQGDSAMYLCASSLALSPDEAFFGQGTRLTVV.

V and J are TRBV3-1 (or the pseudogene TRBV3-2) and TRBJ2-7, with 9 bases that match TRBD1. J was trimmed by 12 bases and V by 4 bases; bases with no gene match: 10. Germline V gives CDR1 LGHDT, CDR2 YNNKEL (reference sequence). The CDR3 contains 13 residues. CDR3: CASSPRTGDNLYF. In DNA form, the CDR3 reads TGTGCCAGCAGCCCGAGGACAGGGGACAATCTGTACTTC.

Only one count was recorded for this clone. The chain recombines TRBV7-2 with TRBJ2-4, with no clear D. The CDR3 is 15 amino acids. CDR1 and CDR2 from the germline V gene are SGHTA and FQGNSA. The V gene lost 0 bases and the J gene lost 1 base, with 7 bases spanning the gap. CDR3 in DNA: TGTGCCAGCAGCTTAGCCCCGAGGGCCAAAAACATTCAGTACTTC. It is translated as CASSLAPRAKNIQYF.

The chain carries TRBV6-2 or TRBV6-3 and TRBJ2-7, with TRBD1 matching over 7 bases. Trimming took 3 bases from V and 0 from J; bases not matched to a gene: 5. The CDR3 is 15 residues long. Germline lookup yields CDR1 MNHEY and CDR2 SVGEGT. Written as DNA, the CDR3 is TGTGCCAGCAGTTATTTCGGGACAGTCTCCTACGAGCAGTACTTC. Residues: CASSYFGTVSYEQYF.

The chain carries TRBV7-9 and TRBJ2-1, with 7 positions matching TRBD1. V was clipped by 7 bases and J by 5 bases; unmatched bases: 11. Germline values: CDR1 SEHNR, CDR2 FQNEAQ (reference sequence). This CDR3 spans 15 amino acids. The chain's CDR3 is CASTLGGGPNNEQFF. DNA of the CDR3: TGTGCCAGCACTCTAGGGGGCGGACCCAACAATGAGCAGTTCTTC.

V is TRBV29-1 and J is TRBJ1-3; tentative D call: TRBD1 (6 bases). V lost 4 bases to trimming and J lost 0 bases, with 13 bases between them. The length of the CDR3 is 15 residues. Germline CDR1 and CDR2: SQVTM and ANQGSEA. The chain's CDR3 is CSVVDRLGSGNTIYF. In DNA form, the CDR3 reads TGCAGCGTTGTCGACAGGCTGGGCTCTGGAAACACCATATATTTT.

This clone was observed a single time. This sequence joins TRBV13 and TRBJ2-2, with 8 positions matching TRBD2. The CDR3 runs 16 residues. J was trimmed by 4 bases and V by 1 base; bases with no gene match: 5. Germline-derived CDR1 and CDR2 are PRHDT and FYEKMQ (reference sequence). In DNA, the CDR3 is TGTGCCAGCAGCTTAGCTAGCGGGCTTTTCACCGGGGAGCTGTTTTTT. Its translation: CASSLASGLFTGELFF.

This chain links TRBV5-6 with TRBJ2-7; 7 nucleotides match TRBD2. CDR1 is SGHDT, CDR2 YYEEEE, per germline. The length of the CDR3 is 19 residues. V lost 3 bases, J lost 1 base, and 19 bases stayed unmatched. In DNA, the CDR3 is TGTGCCAGCAGCTCCGCATATCTTACCCCGGGACTACGGTCCTACGAGCAGTACTTC. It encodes CASSSAYLTPGLRSYEQYF. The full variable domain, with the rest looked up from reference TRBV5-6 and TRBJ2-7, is DAGVTQSPTHLIKTRGQQVTLRCSPKSGHDTVSWYQQALGQGPQFIFQYYEEEERQRGNFPDRFSGHQFPNYSSELNVNALLLGDSALYLCASSSAYLTPGLRSYEQYFGPGTRLTVT.

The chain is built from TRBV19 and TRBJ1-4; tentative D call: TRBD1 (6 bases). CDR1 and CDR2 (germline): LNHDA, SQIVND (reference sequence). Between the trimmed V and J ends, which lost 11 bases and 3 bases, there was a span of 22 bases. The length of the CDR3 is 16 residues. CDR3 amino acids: CAPRNFRDKPNEKLFF. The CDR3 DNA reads TGTGCCCCAAGAAACTTCCGGGACAAACCTAATGAAAAACTGTTTTTT. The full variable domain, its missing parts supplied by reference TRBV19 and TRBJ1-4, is DGGITQSPKYLFRKEGQNVTLSCEQNLNHDAMYWYRQDPGQGLRLIYYSQIVNDFQKGDIAEGYSVSREKKESFPLTVTSAQKNPTAFYLCAPRNFRDKPNEKLFFGSGTQLSVL.

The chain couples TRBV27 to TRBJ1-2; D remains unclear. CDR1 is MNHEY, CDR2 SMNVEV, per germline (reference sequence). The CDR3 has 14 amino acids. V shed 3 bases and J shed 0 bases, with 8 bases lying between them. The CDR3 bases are TGTGCCAGCAGTTTGGAGGCCACTAACTATGGCTACACCTTC. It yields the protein CASSLEATNYGYTF.

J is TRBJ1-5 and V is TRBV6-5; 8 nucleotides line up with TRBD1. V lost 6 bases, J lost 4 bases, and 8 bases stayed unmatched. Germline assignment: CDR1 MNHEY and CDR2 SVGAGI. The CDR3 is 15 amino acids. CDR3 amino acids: CASSHRGTVNQPQHF. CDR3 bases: TGTGCCAGCAGCCACAGGGGGACGGTAAATCAGCCCCAGCATTTT.

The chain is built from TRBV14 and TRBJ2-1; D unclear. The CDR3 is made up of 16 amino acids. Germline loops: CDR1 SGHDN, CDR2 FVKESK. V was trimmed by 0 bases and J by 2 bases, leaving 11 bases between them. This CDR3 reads CASSQDMWRAYNEQFF. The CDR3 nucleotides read TGTGCCAGCAGCCAAGATATGTGGAGAGCCTACAATGAGCAGTTCTTC.

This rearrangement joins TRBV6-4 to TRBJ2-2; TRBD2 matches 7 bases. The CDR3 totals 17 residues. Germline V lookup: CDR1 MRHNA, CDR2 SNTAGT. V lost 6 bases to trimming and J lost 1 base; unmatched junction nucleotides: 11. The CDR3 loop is CASRAALADLNTGELFF. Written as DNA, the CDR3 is TGTGCCAGCAGGGCGGCCCTAGCGGATTTGAACACCGGGGAGCTGTTTTTT.

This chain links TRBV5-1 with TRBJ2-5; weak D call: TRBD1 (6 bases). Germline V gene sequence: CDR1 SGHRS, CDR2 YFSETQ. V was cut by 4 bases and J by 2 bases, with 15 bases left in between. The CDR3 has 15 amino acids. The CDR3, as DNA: TGCGCCAGCAGCAACACAGGGACGGGGCAAGAGACCCAGTACTTC. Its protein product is CASSNTGTGQETQYF.

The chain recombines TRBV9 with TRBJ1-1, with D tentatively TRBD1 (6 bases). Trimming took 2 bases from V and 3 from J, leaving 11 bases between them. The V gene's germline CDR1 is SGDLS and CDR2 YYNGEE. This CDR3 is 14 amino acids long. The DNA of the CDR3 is TGTGCCAGCAGCGTGACAGGTAAGGACACTGAAGCTTTCTTT. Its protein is CASSVTGKDTEAFF.

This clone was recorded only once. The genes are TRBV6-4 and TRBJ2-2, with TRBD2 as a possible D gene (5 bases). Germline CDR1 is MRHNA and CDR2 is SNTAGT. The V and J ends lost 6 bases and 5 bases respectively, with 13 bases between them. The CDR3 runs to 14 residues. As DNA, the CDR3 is TGTGCCAGCAGGCTGGACTTAAATACCGGGGAGCTGTTTTTT. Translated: CASRLDLNTGELFF.

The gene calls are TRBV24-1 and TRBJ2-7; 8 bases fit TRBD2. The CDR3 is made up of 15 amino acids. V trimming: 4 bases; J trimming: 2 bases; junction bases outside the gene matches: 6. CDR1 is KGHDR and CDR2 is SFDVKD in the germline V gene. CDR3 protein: CATSEPGGGPYEQYF. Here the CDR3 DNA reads TGTGCCACCAGTGAGCCGGGAGGGGGACCCTACGAGCAGTACTTC.

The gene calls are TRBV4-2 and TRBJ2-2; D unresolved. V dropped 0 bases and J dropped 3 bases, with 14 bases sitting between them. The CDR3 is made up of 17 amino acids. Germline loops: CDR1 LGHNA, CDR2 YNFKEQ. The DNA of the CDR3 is TGTGCCAGCAGCCAAGATTCCGACTTAGCCTACACCGGGGAGCTGTTTTTT. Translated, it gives CASSQDSDLAYTGELFF.

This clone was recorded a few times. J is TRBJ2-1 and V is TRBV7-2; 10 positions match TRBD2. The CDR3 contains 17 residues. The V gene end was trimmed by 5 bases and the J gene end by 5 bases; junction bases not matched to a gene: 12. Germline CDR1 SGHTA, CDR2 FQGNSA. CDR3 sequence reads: CASSLQVGLAVNNEQFF. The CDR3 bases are TGTGCCAGCAGCCTCCAGGTCGGACTAGCGGTAAACAATGAGCAGTTCTTC.

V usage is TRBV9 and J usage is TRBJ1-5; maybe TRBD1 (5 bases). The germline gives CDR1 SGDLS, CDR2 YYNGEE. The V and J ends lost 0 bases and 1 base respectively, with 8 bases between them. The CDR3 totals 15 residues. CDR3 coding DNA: TGTGCCAGCAGCGTAGGGGGCTCAAGCAATCAGCCCCAGCATTTT. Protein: CASSVGGSSNQPQHF.

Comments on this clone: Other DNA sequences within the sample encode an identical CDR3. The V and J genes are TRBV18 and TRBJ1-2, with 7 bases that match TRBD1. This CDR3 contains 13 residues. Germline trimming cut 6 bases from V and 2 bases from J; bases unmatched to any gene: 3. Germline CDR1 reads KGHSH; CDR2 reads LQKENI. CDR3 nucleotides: TGTGCCAGCTCCCCGGACAGGAACTATGGCTACACCTTC. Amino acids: CASSPDRNYGYTF.

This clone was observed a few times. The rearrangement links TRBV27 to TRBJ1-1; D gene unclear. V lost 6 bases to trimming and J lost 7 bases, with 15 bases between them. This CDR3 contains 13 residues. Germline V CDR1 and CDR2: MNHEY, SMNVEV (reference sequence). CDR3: CASSLREGNEAFF. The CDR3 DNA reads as TGTGCCAGCAGCCTGAGGGAGGGTAATGAAGCTTTCTTT.

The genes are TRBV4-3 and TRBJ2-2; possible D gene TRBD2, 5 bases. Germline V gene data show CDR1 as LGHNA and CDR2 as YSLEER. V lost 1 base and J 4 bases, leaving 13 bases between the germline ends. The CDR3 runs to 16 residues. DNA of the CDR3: TGCGCCAGCAGCCAAGTCGGAGGTGTCCTCACCGGGGAGCTGTTTTTT. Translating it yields CASSQVGGVLTGELFF.